One and the same sample provided the 5 T cell receptor beta chains below, sequenced in a study of radiotherapy plus CTLA-4 blockade in lung cancer. The repertoire was sequenced with immunoSEQ multiplex PCR; TCRdb's copy has only in-frame clones and lacks some. The table includes about 97,000 clones, about four fifths detected once. The specimen comprised peripheral blood, sampled from a patient treated with radiotherapy plus ipilimumab. The receptors come from a human donor with non-small cell lung cancer who had a partial response to radiotherapy plus ipilimumab. Some clones in this sample may be carry-over from other donors' samples.

The rearrangement uses TRBV11-2 and TRBJ2-3; TRBD2 matches at 8 bases. The CDR3 sequence is 13 residues long. Germline V CDR1 and CDR2: SGHAT, FQNNGV. Losses at the gene ends were 2 bases for V and 6 bases for J; bases not matched to a gene: 1. The chain's CDR3 is CASSLRLADTQYF. For the CDR3, the DNA is TGTGCCAGCAGCTTACGACTAGCGGATACGCAGTATTTT.

The V gene is TRBV7-9, the J gene TRBJ1-4; D may be TRBD1 (6 bases). The CDR3 has 14 amino acids. In germline, CDR1 is SEHNR, CDR2 FQNEAQ (reference sequence). The germline V and J ends were trimmed by 5 bases and 5 bases, with 12 bases remaining between them. This CDR3 reads CASSRGQMNEKLFF. CDR3 coding DNA: TGTGCCAGCAGCCGAGGACAGATGAATGAAAAACTGTTTTTT. The whole variable domain, filled in from reference TRBV7-9 and TRBJ1-4, reads DTGVSQNPRHKITKRGQNVTFRCDPISEHNRLYWYRQTLGQGPEFLTYFQNEAQLEKSRLLSDRFSAERPKGSFSTLEIQRTEQGDSAMYLCASSRGQMNEKLFFGSGTQLSVL.

This chain joins TRBV9 and TRBJ2-1; D may be TRBD1 (6 bases). The V gene's germline CDR1 is SGDLS and CDR2 YYNGEE. The CDR3 has 14 residues. With 5 bases removed from V and 3 bases from J, the gap between germline ends came to 12 bases. CDR3 in DNA: TGTGCCAGCAGTCTTACAGGGCTCTACAATGAGCAGTTCTTC. Translated: CASSLTGLYNEQFF.

This clone was seen just once. The genes are TRBV6-5 and TRBJ2-7, with D tentatively TRBD1 (5 bases). The CDR3 has 15 amino acids. Germline assignment: CDR1 MNHEY and CDR2 SVGAGI. V was shortened by 7 bases and J by 2 bases, with 18 bases between the two germline ends. The CDR3 nucleotides read TGTGCCAGCAAGTCGTCAGGGTTGATGGCCTACGAGCAGTACTTC. Protein product: CASKSSGLMAYEQYF.

The V and J genes are TRBV7-2 and TRBJ2-2; 8 bases align to TRBD1. Per germline, CDR1 SGHTA and CDR2 FQGNSA. V shed 5 bases and J 0 bases; nucleotides not matched to a gene: 2. CDR3 length: 15 residues. In DNA, the CDR3 is TGTGCCAGCAGCCTGGACAGGGCGAACACCGGGGAGCTGTTTTTT. This sequence encodes CASSLDRANTGELFF.